The clone carrying this T cell receptor beta chain was recorded a few times. The data originate from a study of blood T cell repertoires in COVID-19. Study details: Samples of COVID-19 (acute and convalescent) were obtained from the United States, Italy and Spain.

The authors' processing: Amplification of reference gene primers provided the estimated nucleated cell counts. Produced via immunoSEQ multiplex PCR; TCRdb's table is partial and in-frame only. That table supplies the V and J calls and clone size; D and trimming were determined from the DNA. The sample consists of approximately 230,000 clones, less than 85% of them appearing once. The sequencing sample was made of peripheral blood. The TCR originated in a woman aged 80 or over with active or convalescent COVID-19.

The CDR3 DNA reads as TGTGCCAGTACGTATAGGGAGATATATGGCTACACCTTC. It translates to CASTYREIYGYTF. This chain connects TRBV6-5 to TRBJ1-2; D unresolved. The CDR3 consists of 13 residues. V gave up 9 bases and J gave up 5 bases, with 16 bases separating them. CDR1 is MNHEY, CDR2 SVGAGI, per germline.